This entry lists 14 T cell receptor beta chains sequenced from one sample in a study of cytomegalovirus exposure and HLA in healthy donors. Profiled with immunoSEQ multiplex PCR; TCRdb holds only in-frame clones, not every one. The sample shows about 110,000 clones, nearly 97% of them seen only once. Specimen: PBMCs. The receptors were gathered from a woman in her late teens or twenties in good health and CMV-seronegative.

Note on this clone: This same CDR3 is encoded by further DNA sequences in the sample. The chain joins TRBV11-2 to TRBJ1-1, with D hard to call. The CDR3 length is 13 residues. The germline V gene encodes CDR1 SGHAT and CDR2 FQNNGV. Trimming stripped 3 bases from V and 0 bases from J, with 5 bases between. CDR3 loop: CASSFRMNTEAFF. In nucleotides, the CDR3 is TGTGCCAGCAGCTTCAGGATGAACACTGAAGCTTTCTTT.

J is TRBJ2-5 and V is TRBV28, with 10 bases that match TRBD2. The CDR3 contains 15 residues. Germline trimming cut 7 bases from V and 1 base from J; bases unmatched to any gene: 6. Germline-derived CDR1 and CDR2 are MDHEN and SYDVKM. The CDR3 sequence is CASNSGGAGQETQYF. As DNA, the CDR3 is TGTGCCAGCAACAGCGGGGGGGCCGGCCAAGAGACCCAGTACTTC.

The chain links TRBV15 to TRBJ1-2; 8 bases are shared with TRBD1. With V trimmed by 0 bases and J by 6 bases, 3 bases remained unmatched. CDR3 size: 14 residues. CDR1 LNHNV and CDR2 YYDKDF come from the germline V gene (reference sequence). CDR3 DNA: TGTGCCACCAGCAGAGAGGCAGGGGGCGATGGCTACACCTTC. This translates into CATSREAGGDGYTF.

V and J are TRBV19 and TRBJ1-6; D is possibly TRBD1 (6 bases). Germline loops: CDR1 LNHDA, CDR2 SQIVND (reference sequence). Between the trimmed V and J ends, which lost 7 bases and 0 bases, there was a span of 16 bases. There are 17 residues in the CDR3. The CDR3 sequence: CASTEQGLSSYNSPLHF. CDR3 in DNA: TGTGCCAGTACGGAACAGGGTCTTTCCTCCTATAATTCACCCCTCCACTTT.

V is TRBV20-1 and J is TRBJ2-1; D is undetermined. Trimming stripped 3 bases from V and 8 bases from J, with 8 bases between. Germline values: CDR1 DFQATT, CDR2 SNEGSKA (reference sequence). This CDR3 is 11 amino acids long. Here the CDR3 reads CSASPVHEQFF. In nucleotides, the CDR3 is TGCAGTGCTAGTCCGGTTCATGAGCAGTTCTTC.

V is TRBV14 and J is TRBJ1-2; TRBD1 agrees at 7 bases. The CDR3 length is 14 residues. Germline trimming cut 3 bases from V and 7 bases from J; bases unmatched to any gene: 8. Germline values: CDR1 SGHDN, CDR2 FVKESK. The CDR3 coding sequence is TGTGCCAGCAGCCAGAGGGGGCGTTCCGTTGGCTACACCTTC. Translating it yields CASSQRGRSVGYTF.

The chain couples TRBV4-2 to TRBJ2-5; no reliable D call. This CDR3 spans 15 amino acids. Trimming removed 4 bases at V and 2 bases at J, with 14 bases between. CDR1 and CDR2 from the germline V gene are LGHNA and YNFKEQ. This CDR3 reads CASSPYITEQETQYF. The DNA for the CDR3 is TGTGCCAGCAGCCCTTATATTACCGAGCAAGAGACCCAGTACTTC.

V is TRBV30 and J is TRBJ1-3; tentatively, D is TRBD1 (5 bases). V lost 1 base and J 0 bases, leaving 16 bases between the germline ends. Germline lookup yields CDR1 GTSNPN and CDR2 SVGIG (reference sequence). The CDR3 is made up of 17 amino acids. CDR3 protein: CAWSGYRQRFSGNTIYF. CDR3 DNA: TGTGCCTGGAGTGGATACCGACAGCGCTTCTCTGGAAACACCATATATTTT.

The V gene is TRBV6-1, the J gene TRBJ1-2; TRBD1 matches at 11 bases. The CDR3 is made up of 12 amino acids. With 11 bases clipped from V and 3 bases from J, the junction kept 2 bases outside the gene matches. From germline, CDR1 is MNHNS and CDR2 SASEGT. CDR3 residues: CAGGQGDYGYTF. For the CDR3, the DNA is TGTGCCGGGGGACAGGGGGACTATGGCTACACCTTC.

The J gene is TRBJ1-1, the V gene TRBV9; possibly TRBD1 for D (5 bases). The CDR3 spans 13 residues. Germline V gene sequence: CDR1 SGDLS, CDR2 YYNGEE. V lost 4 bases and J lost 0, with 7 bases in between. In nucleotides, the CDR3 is TGTGCCAGCAGCCGGGGGATGAACACTGAAGCTTTCTTT. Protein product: CASSRGMNTEAFF. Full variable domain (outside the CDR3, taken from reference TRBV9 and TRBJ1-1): DSGVTQTPKHLITATGQRVTLRCSPRSGDLSVYWYQQSLDQGLQFLIQYYNGEERAKGNILERFSAQQFPDLHSELNLSSLELGDSALYFCASSRGMNTEAFFGQGTRLTVV.

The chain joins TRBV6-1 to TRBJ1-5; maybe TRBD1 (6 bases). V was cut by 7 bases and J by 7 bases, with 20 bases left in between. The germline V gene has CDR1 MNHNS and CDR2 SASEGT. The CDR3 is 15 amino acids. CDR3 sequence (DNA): TGTGCCAGCACTAAAGACAGGAGTGGACGACAGCCCCAGCATTTT. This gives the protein CASTKDRSGRQPQHF.

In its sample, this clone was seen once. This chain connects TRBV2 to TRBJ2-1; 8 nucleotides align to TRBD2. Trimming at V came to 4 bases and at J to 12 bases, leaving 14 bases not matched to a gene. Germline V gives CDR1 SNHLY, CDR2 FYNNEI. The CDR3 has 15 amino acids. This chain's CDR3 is CASSVGSGGYRWQFF. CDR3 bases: TGTGCCAGCAGTGTGGGAAGCGGGGGTTATCGTTGGCAGTTCTTC.

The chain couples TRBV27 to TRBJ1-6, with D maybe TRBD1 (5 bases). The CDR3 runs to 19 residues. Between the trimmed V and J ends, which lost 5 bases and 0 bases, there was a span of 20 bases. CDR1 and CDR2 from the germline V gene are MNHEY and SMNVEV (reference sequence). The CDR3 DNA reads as TGTGCCAGCAGTCCTAAGGAGGGGAGCGGAAGCTCCTATAATTCACCCCTCCACTTT. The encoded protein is CASSPKEGSGSSYNSPLHF.

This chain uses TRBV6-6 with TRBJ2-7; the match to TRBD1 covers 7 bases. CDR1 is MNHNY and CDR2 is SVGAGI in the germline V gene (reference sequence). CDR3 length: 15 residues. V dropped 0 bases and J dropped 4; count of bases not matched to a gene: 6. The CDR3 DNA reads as TGTGCCAGCAGTTACTCGATGCAGGGGGTGTACGAGCAGTACTTC. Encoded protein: CASSYSMQGVYEQYF.